The 23 T cell receptor beta chains below come from one sample, sequenced in a study of CD8+CD57+ T cells in acquired aplastic anemia. Genomic DNA, serving as template, underwent TCR beta VDJ and CDR3 profiling. TCRdb re-derived calls from the reads in MiXCR, one entry per CDR3 protein. The repertoire holds about 200,000 distinct CDR3 sequences, with about half as singletons. For sequencing, patients were chosen who had shown expansion of CD8+CD57+ cells by flow cytometry. Material for sequencing was sorted CD4+, CD8+, or CD8+CD57+ T cells (not recorded which) from PBMCs. These receptors all come from a human donor with aplastic anemia.

About this clonotype: One base away lies a much larger clone, so this may be a sequencing read error. The chain recombines TRBV27 with TRBJ1-6; D may be TRBD1 (5 bases). CDR1 is MNHEY, CDR2 SMNVEV, per germline (reference sequence). Trimming removed 3 bases from V and 9 bases from J, with 15 bases in between. The CDR3 is 15 amino acids. The CDR3 reads CASSFRRGGGSPLHF. The CDR3 DNA sequence: TGTGCCAGCAGTTTCAGACGGGGGGGAGGTTCACCCCTCCACTTT.

V usage is TRBV6-5 and J usage is TRBJ1-2; tentatively, D is TRBD1 (5 bases). The V gene's germline CDR1 is MNHEY and CDR2 SVGAGI. V gave up 0 bases and J gave up 0 bases, with 11 bases separating them. CDR3 length: 16 residues. The CDR3 nucleotides are TGTGCCAGCAGTTACTCCGGGGACGTAGCTAACTATGGCTACACCTTC. This sequence encodes CASSYSGDVANYGYTF.

With regard to this clonotype: Being one base from a much bigger clone, this may be a read error. The CDR3 spells CARSQIRDGEQYF. In DNA form, the CDR3 reads TGTGCCAGGAGCCAAATCCGGGACGGCGAGCAGTACTTC. The rearrangement links TRBV3-1 to TRBJ2-7; D may be TRBD1 or TRBD2 (5 bases each). Germline CDR1 and CDR2: LGHDT and YNNKEL (reference sequence). The CDR3 length is 13 residues.

CDR3 sequence reads: CASRPARSSYNEQFF. The CDR3, as DNA: TGTGCCAGCAGGCCAGCGAGGAGCTCCTACAATGAGCAGTTCTTC. This chain joins TRBV6-1 and TRBJ2-1; no definite D call. With 6 bases removed from V and 0 bases from J, the gap between germline ends came to 12 bases. Germline V gene sequence: CDR1 MNHNS, CDR2 SASEGT. This CDR3 spans 15 amino acids.

A single count supports this clonotype. The chain couples TRBV10-3 to TRBJ2-5, with TRBD1 matching 8 bases. This CDR3 is 14 amino acids long. CDR1 and CDR2 from the germline V gene are ENHRY and SYGVKD. Trimming cost V 4 bases and J 1 base; bases outside gene matches: 2. The CDR3 nucleotides read TGTGCCATCAGTGCGGGACAGGTCCAAGAGACCCAGTACTTC. It codes for CAISAGQVQETQYF.

The chain joins TRBV6-5 to TRBJ2-5; D is possibly TRBD1 (6 bases). With 4 bases removed from V and 2 bases from J, the gap between germline ends came to 14 bases. Germline CDR1 MNHEY, CDR2 SVGAGI. CDR3 size: 15 residues. The CDR3 loop is CASSSSRDMQETQYF. As DNA, the CDR3 is TGTGCCAGCAGTTCGTCCCGGGACATGCAAGAGACCCAGTACTTC.

This clonotype appeared many times. This chain uses TRBV2 with TRBJ1-2, with unresolved D. Germline V CDR1 and CDR2: SNHLY, FYNNEI. The V and J ends lost 8 bases and 4 bases respectively, with 14 bases between them. CDR3 length equals 13 residues. The CDR3 loop reads CASGLTGSYGYTF. Written as DNA, the CDR3 is TGTGCCAGCGGGTTGACCGGGAGCTATGGCTACACCTTC.

This clonotype occurred many times. This chain connects TRBV6-6 to TRBJ1-2, with a possible D match to TRBD1 (6 bases). The CDR3 runs to 13 residues. CDR1 and CDR2 from the germline V gene are MNHNY and SVGAGI (reference sequence). V was cut by 7 bases and J by 6 bases, with 15 bases left in between. The CDR3 sequence: CASTDQGLDGYTF. The CDR3 region has the DNA TGTGCCAGCACCGACCAGGGGTTGGATGGCTACACCTTC.

V gene TRBV9 combines with J gene TRBJ2-1; 10 bases fit TRBD2. This CDR3 has 16 amino acids. Trimming removed 1 base from V and 4 bases from J; junction bases left unmatched: 5. Germline CDR1 is SGDLS and CDR2 is YYNGEE. CDR3 in amino acids: CASSVPSGGNYNEQFF. In DNA form, the CDR3 reads TGTGCCAGCAGCGTACCTAGCGGGGGAAATTACAATGAGCAGTTCTTC. The complete variable domain, with remaining parts taken from reference TRBV9 and TRBJ2-1, reads DSGVTQTPKHLITATGQRVTLRCSPRSGDLSVYWYQQSLDQGLQFLIQYYNGEERAKGNILERFSAQQFPDLHSELNLSSLELGDSALYFCASSVPSGGNYNEQFFGPGTRLTVL.

This chain joins TRBV5-1 and TRBJ1-1; D ambiguous. This CDR3 region has 14 residues. Trimming removed 5 bases at V and 3 bases at J, with 14 bases between. Looked up from germline, CDR1 is SGHRS and CDR2 is YFSETQ. The CDR3 DNA sequence: TGCGCCAGCAGATCCGGGGAGGCTGACACTGAAGCTTTCTTT. Translation: CASRSGEADTEAFF.

This chain uses TRBV19 with TRBJ1-1; D gene ambiguous. This CDR3 contains 13 residues. CDR1 is LNHDA, CDR2 SQIVND, per germline (reference sequence). Trimming took off 3 bases at V and 4 bases at J, with 9 bases between the two ends. The CDR3: CASSIPRGTEAFF. For the CDR3, the DNA is TGTGCCAGTAGTATCCCCCGGGGCACTGAAGCTTTCTTT.

As for this clonotype: A single base separates this from a much larger clone, so it may be a read error. This chain uses TRBV24-1 with TRBJ2-5; D remains unclear. This CDR3 has 12 amino acids. Germline CDR1 KGHDR, CDR2 SFDVKD. The V gene lost 6 bases and the J gene lost 5 bases, with 9 bases spanning the gap. Written as DNA, the CDR3 is TGTGCCACCAGTCGATCCAGGGAGACCCAGTACTTC. Protein: CATSRSRETQYF.

This clonotype was counted at least ten times. This rearrangement joins TRBV20-1 to TRBJ1-4; D is ambiguous. V was clipped by 1 base and J by 5 bases, with 5 bases between them. CDR3 length equals 12 residues. Germline lookup yields CDR1 DFQATT and CDR2 SNEGSKA (reference sequence). The DNA of the CDR3 is TGCAGTGCTAGAGTGGGGAATGAAAAACTGTTTTTT. Translating gives CSARVGNEKLFF.

This clonotype has ten or more counts. The CDR3 region has the DNA TGCAGTGCTAGAGATCATCTCGGGTCAGGGGGAATCCAAGAGACCCAGTACTTC. Encoded protein: CSARDHLGSGGIQETQYF. V is TRBV20-1 and J is TRBJ2-5; TRBD1 matches at 7 bases. J gave up 1 base and V 0 bases, and 14 bases lay outside the gene matches. CDR1 and CDR2 (germline): DFQATT, SNEGSKA (reference sequence). The CDR3 sequence is 18 residues long.

The J gene is TRBJ1-3, the V gene TRBV5-1; D unclear. CDR3 length: 12 amino acids. Trimming stripped 5 bases from V and 3 bases from J, with 6 bases between. CDR1 and CDR2 from the germline V gene are SGHRS and YFSETQ. The CDR3 region has the DNA TGCGCCAGCAGGGACTTTGGAAACACCATATATTTT. Translating gives CASRDFGNTIYF.

This clonotype was observed a handful of times. A much larger clone differs by one base, so this may be a read error. This CDR3 reads CASSWTNNEQFF. CDR3 bases: TGTGCCAGCAGCTGGACTAATAATGAGCAGTTCTTC. The rearrangement joins TRBV5-4 to TRBJ2-1; possible D gene TRBD2, 6 bases. CDR3 length: 12 amino acids. V was clipped by 3 bases and J by 7 bases, with 8 bases between them. CDR1 is SGHNT and CDR2 is YYREEE in the germline V gene (reference sequence).

This clonotype was recorded a few times. V and J are TRBV9 and TRBJ1-1; TRBD1 matches 9 bases. CDR3 length: 15 residues. Trimming cost V 3 bases and J 1 base; bases outside gene matches: 4. Germline values: CDR1 SGDLS, CDR2 YYNGEE. The chain's CDR3 is CASSAGQGTNTEAFF. The CDR3 coding sequence is TGTGCCAGCAGCGCAGGACAGGGGACGAACACTGAAGCTTTCTTT.

This clonotype occurred many times. The chain is built from TRBV4-1 and TRBJ1-5, with D possibly being TRBD1 (5 bases). Trimming cost V 1 base and J 3 bases, with 7 bases left between them. The CDR3 sequence is 14 residues long. Germline V gene data show CDR1 as MGHRA and CDR2 as YSYEKL. In DNA, the CDR3 is TGCGCCAGCAGCCAAGGACAGTTCAATCAGCCCCAGCATTTT. This translates into CASSQGQFNQPQHF.

In this sample, this clonotype turned up many times. The chain recombines TRBV20-1 with TRBJ1-5; TRBD1 might be the D (5 bases). Germline V CDR1 and CDR2: DFQATT, SNEGSKA (reference sequence). The CDR3 extends over 13 amino acids. V was pared by 4 bases and J by 5 bases, with 12 bases between. CDR3: CSAKGFGDQPQHF. The CDR3 nucleotides read TGCAGTGCTAAGGGGTTTGGCGATCAGCCCCAGCATTTT.

This clonotype showed up many times. The chain has TRBV25-1 and TRBJ2-7, with a possible D match to TRBD1 (5 bases). The V gene lost 1 base and the J gene lost 5 bases, with 9 bases spanning the gap. The CDR3 covers 13 residues. Germline CDR1 is MGHDK and CDR2 is SYGVNS. The CDR3 sequence is CASSEFVTDEQYF. CDR3 DNA: TGTGCCAGCAGTGAATTTGTGACAGACGAGCAGTACTTC.

The chain links TRBV5-1 to TRBJ1-1; possibly TRBD1 for D (5 bases). Trimming took off 2 bases at V and 4 bases at J, with 12 bases between the two ends. CDR1 is SGHRS, CDR2 YFSETQ, per germline. This CDR3 region has 14 residues. The CDR3 DNA is TGCGCCAGCAGCTTTGGGGGGGAAGGCACTGAAGCTTTCTTT. Its translation: CASSFGGEGTEAFF.

The rearrangement links TRBV7-3 to TRBJ2-1; D perhaps matches TRBD2 (5 bases). The CDR3 covers 15 residues. Germline V lookup: CDR1 SGHTA, CDR2 FQGTGA. Trimming pared 5 bases from V and 2 bases from J, leaving 13 bases between. For the CDR3, the DNA is TGTGCCAGCAGCCAAGAGAGCGGTACCTACAATGAGCAGTTCTTC. Protein sequence: CASSQESGTYNEQFF.

The CDR3 bases are TGTGCCAGCAGCCGGGACAGCGGAAACACCATATATTTT. It codes for CASSRDSGNTIYF. V and J are TRBV3-1 and TRBJ1-3; TRBD1 matches 7 bases. Germline trimming cut 4 bases from V and 4 bases from J; bases unmatched to any gene: 1. The CDR3 has 13 residues. In germline, CDR1 is LGHDT, CDR2 YNNKEL (reference sequence).